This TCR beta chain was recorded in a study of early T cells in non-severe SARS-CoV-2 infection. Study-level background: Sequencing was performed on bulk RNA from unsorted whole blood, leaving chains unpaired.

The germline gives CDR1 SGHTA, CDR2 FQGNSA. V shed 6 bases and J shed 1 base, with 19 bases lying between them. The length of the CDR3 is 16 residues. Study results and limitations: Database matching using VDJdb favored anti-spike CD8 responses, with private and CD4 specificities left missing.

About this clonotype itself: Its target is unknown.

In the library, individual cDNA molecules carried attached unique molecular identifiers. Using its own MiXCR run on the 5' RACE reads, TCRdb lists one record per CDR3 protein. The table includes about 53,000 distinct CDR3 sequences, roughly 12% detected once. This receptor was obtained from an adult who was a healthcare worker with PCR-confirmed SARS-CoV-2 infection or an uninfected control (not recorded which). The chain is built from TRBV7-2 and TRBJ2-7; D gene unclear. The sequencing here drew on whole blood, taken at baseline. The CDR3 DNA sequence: TGTGCCAGCAGATCTCCCGTGGATCCACCTTCCTACGAGCAGTACTTC. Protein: CASRSPVDPPSYEQYF.